The 7 T cell receptor beta chains listed next were all sequenced from one sample in a study of shared clonotypes between healthy human individuals (dated by TCRdb to the early 2020s). Libraries were prepared through the immunoSEQ multiplex PCR assay. TCRdb re-hosts the immuneACCESS table, in-frame sequences only. Its copies lack some clones; in the studies checked, an unresolved V gene accounts for under half of them, and the cause for the rest is not known. For this sample the table gives 2.5 million or so clones, of which roughly nine tenths were detected only once. 0.11% to 0.15% of the sample lies in the top ten. Sequencing was performed on naive CD4+ T cells sorted from blood. The cell subset or site label here, explained by the study, means: CD45RA+ positively selected. These TCRs come from a man younger than 30 in good health.

The rearrangement joins TRBV9 to TRBJ2-7; 14 bases map to TRBD2. The junction had 7 bases not matched to a gene; V was cut back by 4 bases and J by 4 bases. The CDR3 consists of 16 residues. Germline V gene sequence: CDR1 SGDLS, CDR2 YYNGEE. The CDR3 here is CASSTGLAGAFYEQYF. The CDR3 region has the DNA TGTGCCAGCAGCACGGGACTAGCGGGGGCCTTTTACGAGCAGTACTTC.

The chain carries TRBV18 and TRBJ2-2; D is possibly TRBD2 (6 bases). This CDR3 region has 18 residues. The V end lost 3 bases, the J end lost 4 bases, and 21 bases lay between the germline ends. In germline, CDR1 is KGHSH, CDR2 LQKENI. The CDR3 reads CASSPDSPRETSTGELFF. The CDR3 nucleotides read TGTGCCAGCTCACCTGATAGCCCACGGGAGACTTCCACCGGGGAGCTGTTTTTT.

The chain recombines TRBV30 with TRBJ2-6, with D perhaps matching TRBD1 (5 bases). The V end was cut by 2 bases, the J end by 0 bases, with 20 bases between. Germline V gives CDR1 GTSNPN, CDR2 SVGIG (reference sequence). The CDR3 covers 19 residues. CDR3 in DNA: TGTGCCTGGAGTCGAAATAGGGGCGTGGGATCCTCTGGGGCCAACGTCCTGACTTTC. Its translation: CAWSRNRGVGSSGANVLTF.

On this clone itself: At one of its ends the junction is not consistent with the germline gene, which may arise from a read error. CDR3 in amino acids: CASSLETGGSFEQYF. In DNA, the CDR3 is TGTGCCAGCAGTCTGGAAACAGGGGGGTCCTTCGAGCAGTACTTC. This chain connects TRBV5-5 to TRBJ2-7; 8 bases line up with TRBD1. The CDR3 is 15 residues long. Germline-derived CDR1 and CDR2 are SGHKS and YYEKEE (reference sequence). Based on the CDR3 plus reference TRBV5-5 and TRBJ2-7, the full variable domain is DAGVTQSPTHLIKTRGQQVTLRCSPISGHKSVSWYQQVLGQGPQFIFQYYEKEERGRGNFPDRFSARQFPNYSSELNVNALLLGDSALYLCASSLETGGSFEQYFGPGTRLTVT.

V is TRBV10-2 and J is TRBJ1-2; TRBD1 agrees at 7 bases. This CDR3 has 13 amino acids. V trimming: 4 bases; J trimming: 8 bases; junction bases outside the gene matches: 7. The germline V gene encodes CDR1 WSHSY and CDR2 SAAADI. CDR3 nucleotides: TGCGCCAGCAGTGTCGACAGGGCAGGGGGCTACACCTTC. Translated: CASSVDRAGGYTF.

The V call is TRBV25-1, the J call TRBJ1-3; D gene unclear. The CDR3 runs to 14 residues. The V gene lost 1 base and the J gene lost 2 bases, with 6 bases spanning the gap. CDR1 MGHDK and CDR2 SYGVNS come from the germline V gene. The chain's CDR3 is CASSESPTGNTIYF. The CDR3 coding sequence is TGTGCCAGCAGTGAATCACCTACTGGAAACACCATATATTTT.

The genes are TRBV10-3 and TRBJ2-7, with D perhaps TRBD1 (6 bases). V shed 7 bases and J shed 2 bases, with 12 bases lying between them. Germline V gene lookup returns CDR1 ENHRY and CDR2 SYGVKD. CDR3 length: 13 amino acids. The CDR3 loop is CAIKEAGAYEQYF. As DNA, the CDR3 is TGTGCCATCAAAGAGGCAGGGGCCTACGAGCAGTACTTC.